The 20 T cell receptor beta chains below come from one sample, sequenced in a study of blood T cell repertoires in COVID-19 (dated by TCRdb to the early 2020s). The library was built by means of the immunoSEQ multiplex PCR assay. TCRdb limited this immuneACCESS table to in-frame rearrangements with V and J called. A share of clones is missing; checked studies link under half to unresolved V genes, and the rest is unexplained. The sample contains roughly 100,000 clones, around 86% of them found a single time. Of the sample, over 2.5% is held by the ten largest clones. Sequenced: peripheral blood. Receptors originate from a man in his forties or fifties with active or convalescent COVID-19.

The chain combines TRBV2 with TRBJ2-5; D gene unclear. The V and J ends lost 8 bases and 5 bases respectively, with 12 bases between them. The CDR3 is 12 amino acids. Looked up from germline, CDR1 is SNHLY and CDR2 is FYNNEI. CDR3 residues: CASGEVVETQYF. CDR3 bases: TGTGCCAGCGGAGAGGTAGTCGAGACCCAGTACTTC.

This chain's CDR3 is CASSAPGQGTHFNYGYTF. The CDR3 DNA reads TGTGCCAGCAGCGCTCCGGGGCAGGGGACGCACTTTAACTATGGCTACACCTTC. This chain joins TRBV21-1 and TRBJ1-2; the table gives TRBD1 as D, unverified against the DNA. TRBV21-1 counts as a pseudogene. The CDR3 is 18 residues long.

This chain joins TRBV29-1 and TRBJ2-5; 7 nucleotides align to TRBD1. The junction had 6 bases not matched to a gene; V was cut back by 7 bases and J by 4 bases. This CDR3 comprises 12 residues. Per germline, CDR1 SQVTM and CDR2 ANQGSEA. CDR3 protein: CSGRTGGETQYF. For the CDR3, the DNA is TGCAGCGGCCGGACAGGAGGAGAGACCCAGTACTTC.

The chain joins TRBV12-3 or TRBV12-4 to TRBJ1-1, with no clear D. V was shortened by 6 bases and J by 5 bases, with 10 bases between the two germline ends. The CDR3 extends over 12 amino acids. The CDR3 coding sequence is TGTGCCAGCAGCTTCGGTATTACTGAAGCTTTCTTT. This gives the protein CASSFGITEAFF.

This chain uses TRBV20-1 with TRBJ2-5; D is undetermined. The CDR3 sequence is 11 residues long. CDR1 is DFQATT, CDR2 SNEGSKA, per germline (reference sequence). Deletions cut 5 bases from V and 5 bases from J, with 9 bases between. The CDR3 here is CSAAPSETQYF. In DNA, the CDR3 is TGCAGTGCTGCGCCGTCGGAGACCCAGTACTTC.

The J gene is TRBJ1-5, the V gene TRBV5-5, with D possibly TRBD1 on 6 matching bases. The CDR3 extends over 16 amino acids. CDR1 and CDR2 from the germline V gene are SGHKS and YYEKEE (reference sequence). Trimming left V 1 base short and J 5 bases short, with 16 bases between. This CDR3 reads CASSLSSQGYDQPQHF. As DNA, the CDR3 is TGTGCCAGCAGCTTGTCGTCTCAGGGGTATGATCAGCCCCAGCATTTT.

V is TRBV6-1 and J is TRBJ2-6; D is unresolved. The CDR3 spans 17 residues. Trimming removed 1 base from V and 0 bases from J, with 10 bases in between. Germline CDR1 MNHNS, CDR2 SASEGT. The DNA of the CDR3 is TGTGCCAGCAGTGAAGTTCCCGGTAGCTCTGGGGCCAACGTCCTGACTTTC. Its translation is CASSEVPGSSGANVLTF.

The chain links TRBV11-2 to TRBJ1-2; TRBD1 aligns across 7 bases. Losses at the gene ends were 5 bases for V and 4 bases for J; bases not matched to a gene: 10. This CDR3 contains 15 residues. Germline values: CDR1 SGHAT, CDR2 FQNNGV. The CDR3 DNA is TGTGCCAGCAGCCCCCCCGACAGGGTACCCTATGGCTACACCTTC. It specifies CASSPPDRVPYGYTF.

This rearrangement joins TRBV10-3 to TRBJ2-3; weak D call: TRBD2 (5 bases). Trimming removed 4 bases from V and 6 bases from J, with 5 bases in between. The CDR3 length is 11 residues. The germline CDR1 and CDR2 sequences are ENHRY and SYGVKD. CDR3 sequence reads: CAISGGDTQYF. The CDR3 DNA reads TGTGCCATCAGTGGCGGGGATACGCAGTATTTT.

The chain uses TRBV7-2 and TRBJ2-7, with D perhaps TRBD2 (5 bases). V dropped 1 base and J dropped 0 bases, with 13 bases sitting between them. The germline CDR1 and CDR2 sequences are SGHTA and FQGNSA. CDR3 length equals 16 residues. CDR3 nucleotides: TGTGCCAGCAGCTTAGTTGCGGGCCCCAGCTCCTACGAGCAGTACTTC. Amino acids: CASSLVAGPSSYEQYF.

Comments on this clone: The sample has other DNA sequences that encode this CDR3 too. The chain uses TRBV7-2 and TRBJ2-5; TRBD2 matches 10 bases. The germline V gene has CDR1 SGHTA and CDR2 FQGNSA. V dropped 3 bases and J dropped 5; count of bases not matched to a gene: 6. The CDR3 length is 15 residues. The CDR3 sequence is CASSFSGGPGETQYF. The DNA of the CDR3 is TGTGCCAGCAGCTTTAGCGGGGGGCCCGGGGAGACCCAGTACTTC.

The CDR3 sequence: CASSFGAGVGQPQHF. DNA for the CDR3: TGTGCCAGCAGCTTCGGAGCAGGGGTTGGACAGCCCCAGCATTTT. This chain joins TRBV7-9 and TRBJ1-5; D may be TRBD1 (6 bases). The length of the CDR3 is 15 residues. The ends were cut back, 3 bases at V and 7 bases at J, with 16 bases in the middle. Germline CDR1 is SEHNR and CDR2 is FQNEAQ (reference sequence).

Comment on this clone: Other nucleotide sequences from this sample produce the same CDR3. The chain couples TRBV6-5 to TRBJ2-5, with a weak D call TRBD1 (6 bases). CDR1 is MNHEY, CDR2 SVGAGI, per germline. The CDR3 has 13 amino acids. Trimming pared 4 bases from V and 1 base from J, leaving 7 bases between. CDR3 DNA sequence: TGTGCCAGCAGTTTAGGGGGCCAAGAGACCCAGTACTTC. Translated: CASSLGGQETQYF.

V and J are TRBV27 and TRBJ1-4; tentatively, D is TRBD1 (6 bases). The V gene lost 6 bases and the J gene lost 7 bases, with 12 bases spanning the gap. The CDR3 consists of 13 residues. Germline values: CDR1 MNHEY, CDR2 SMNVEV (reference sequence). This CDR3 reads CASRGGGREKLFF. The CDR3 DNA sequence: TGTGCCAGCAGGGGCGGGGGGCGTGAAAAACTGTTTTTT.

The chain is built from TRBV19 and TRBJ2-6, with 8 positions matching TRBD2. V shed 4 bases and J 3 bases; nucleotides not matched to a gene: 2. Per the germline V gene, CDR1 is LNHDA and CDR2 is SQIVND (reference sequence). The CDR3 sequence is 15 residues long. This CDR3 reads CASSRAGDGANVLTF. The CDR3 DNA sequence: TGTGCCAGTAGTAGAGCGGGGGATGGGGCCAACGTCCTGACTTTC.

CDR3 DNA: TGTGCCAGCAGCCGTAGGGCAGGGGAAGAGACCCAGTACTTC. This sequence encodes CASSRRAGEETQYF. This rearrangement joins TRBV7-2 to TRBJ2-5; possible D gene TRBD1, 6 bases. Trimming removed 5 bases from V and 3 bases from J, with 13 bases in between. Germline CDR1 reads SGHTA; CDR2 reads FQGNSA. This CDR3 comprises 14 residues.

This clone was seen once. The rearrangement joins TRBV3-1 (or the pseudogene TRBV3-2) to TRBJ1-1; maybe TRBD1 (6 bases). The CDR3 runs 14 residues. Germline CDR1 is LGHDT and CDR2 is YNNKEL (reference sequence). The V end was cut by 3 bases, the J end by 1 base, with 9 bases between. CDR3 residues: CASSHGTSNTEAFF. The CDR3 region has the DNA TGTGCCAGCAGCCACGGGACATCGAACACTGAAGCTTTCTTT.

The V call is TRBV5-1, the J call TRBJ2-5; D may be TRBD1 (6 bases). The CDR3 extends over 16 amino acids. Trimming pared 0 bases from V and 5 bases from J, leaving 17 bases between. Germline values: CDR1 SGHRS, CDR2 YFSETQ. CDR3 amino acids: CASSLGGHSPRETQYF. CDR3 nucleotides: TGCGCCAGCAGCTTGGGGGGACACTCTCCCCGGGAGACCCAGTACTTC.

J is TRBJ2-5 and V is TRBV19; D might be TRBD1 (7 bases). The V end was cut by 0 bases, the J end by 2 bases, with 13 bases between. Germline CDR1 reads LNHDA; CDR2 reads SQIVND (reference sequence). The CDR3 sequence is 16 residues long. The CDR3 region is CASSIEAGGWQETQYF. CDR3 DNA sequence: TGTGCCAGTAGTATAGAGGCAGGGGGGTGGCAAGAGACCCAGTACTTC.

V gene TRBV3-1 (or the pseudogene TRBV3-2) combines with J gene TRBJ1-3, with unresolved D. Germline loops: CDR1 LGHDT, CDR2 YNNKEL (reference sequence). Trimming cost V 4 bases and J 6 bases, with 10 bases left between them. CDR3 size: 13 residues. In DNA form, the CDR3 reads TGTGCCAGCAGCCGGACTCGCGTAAACACCATATATTTT. It is translated as CASSRTRVNTIYF.